Presented here are 26 T cell receptor beta chains from one specimen sequenced in a study of glioma-infiltrating T cells. The iRepertoire nested amplicon-rescue multiplex PCR amplified TCR alpha and beta CDR3s from RNA. Each CDR3 protein gets one entry after TCRdb re-called the multiplex PCR reads with MiXCR. The sample has under 150,000 distinct CDR3 sequences; 24% are singletons. The material sequenced was glioma tissue, nonneoplastic brain tissue, or PBMCs (not recorded which). These receptors all stem from a human donor with low-grade glioma or glioblastoma, undergoing nonglioma brain surgery, or in good health (not recorded which).

As regards this clonotype: A much larger clone lies one base from this, so it may be a read error. This chain joins TRBV6-5 and TRBJ2-1; TRBD2 aligns across 10 bases. From germline, CDR1 is MNHEY and CDR2 SVGAGI. CDR3 length: 14 residues. The V segment lost 4 bases and the J segment 8 bases; nucleotides outside the gene matches: 5. The chain's CDR3 is CASSWISGGYEQFF. Written as DNA, the CDR3 is TGTGCCAGCAGTTGGATTAGCGGGGGGTATGAGCAGTTCTTC.

This clonotype came up a few times. CDR3: CASSRGLGDPYGYTF. The CDR3 nucleotides read TGTGCCAGCAGTAGGGGTTTGGGGGATCCTTACGGCTACACCTTC. The chain uses TRBV6-4 and TRBJ1-2; D is possibly TRBD1 (5 bases). Germline CDR1 reads MRHNA; CDR2 reads SNTAGT. The CDR3 runs 15 residues. Trimming cost V 5 bases and J 8 bases, with 21 bases left between them.

This chain links TRBV29-1 with TRBJ2-2; 11 nucleotides match TRBD2. With V trimmed by 0 bases and J by 1 base, 4 bases remained unmatched. The germline V gene encodes CDR1 SQVTM and CDR2 ANQGSEA. CDR3 length equals 17 residues. The chain's CDR3 is CSVEEPTSGGNTGELFF. DNA for the CDR3: TGCAGCGTTGAAGAGCCCACTAGCGGGGGGAACACCGGGGAGCTGTTTTTT.

With regard to this clonotype: A junction boundary mismatches the germline segment, possibly from a read error. V and J are TRBV20-1 and TRBJ2-2; a possible D gene is TRBD2 (6 bases). The CDR3 runs 18 residues. Germline V lookup: CDR1 DFQATT, CDR2 SNEGSKA (reference sequence). The CDR3 DNA sequence: TGCAGTGCTAGAGATTTCGTATCTTCCGGGACTGGCACCGAGGAGCTGTTTTTT. Protein: CSARDFVSSGTGTEELFF.

Comments on this clonotype: A much larger clone lies a single base off, so this may be a read error. V gene TRBV28 combines with J gene TRBJ2-1; 8 bases fit TRBD2. The CDR3 is made up of 15 amino acids. Germline V gene data show CDR1 as MDHEN and CDR2 as SYDVKM. This CDR3 is CASSLVGGALNEQSF. CDR3 in DNA: TGTGCCAGCAGTTTAGTCGGGGGGGCCCTAAATGAGCAGTCCTTC.

This clonotype is large in the sample. The rearrangement uses TRBV14 and TRBJ1-1, with D unclear. Per germline, CDR1 SGHDN and CDR2 FVKESK. V was shortened by 0 bases and J by 0 bases, with 8 bases between the two germline ends. The CDR3 has 15 residues. The CDR3 sequence is CASSQDEGLNTEAFF. The CDR3 nucleotides read TGTGCCAGCAGCCAAGACGAGGGCTTGAACACTGAAGCTTTCTTT. The full variable domain, rest sourced from reference TRBV14 and TRBJ1-1, is EAGVTQFPSHSVIEKGQTVTLRCDPISGHDNLYWYRRVMGKEIKFLLHFVKESKQDESGMPNNRFLAERTGGTYSTLKVQPAELEDSGVYFCASSQDEGLNTEAFFGQGTRLTVV.

This clonotype appeared many times. This rearrangement joins TRBV24-1 to TRBJ2-3; TRBD2 is a possible D gene (5 bases). The germline V gene has CDR1 KGHDR and CDR2 SFDVKD. The ends were cut back, 5 bases at V and 4 bases at J, with 21 bases in the middle. This CDR3 spans 17 amino acids. CDR3 sequence reads: CATSGPSVGESADTQYF. The CDR3 coding sequence is TGTGCCACCAGTGGGCCTTCCGTCGGGGAAAGCGCAGATACGCAGTATTTT.

V is TRBV7-9 and J is TRBJ2-1; TRBD2 matches at 10 bases. V trimming: 3 bases; J trimming: 2 bases; junction bases outside the gene matches: 7. CDR1 and CDR2 (germline): SEHNR, FQNEAQ (reference sequence). The CDR3 sequence is 17 residues long. CDR3 loop: CASSFPGGTSAYNEQFF. CDR3 nucleotide sequence: TGTGCCAGCAGCTTCCCGGGTGGGACTAGCGCCTACAATGAGCAGTTCTTC.

This clonotype appeared many times. The chain joins TRBV15 to TRBJ2-3; 7 nucleotides align to TRBD2. V trimming: 3 bases; J trimming: 6 bases; junction bases outside the gene matches: 6. Germline V gene data show CDR1 as LNHNV and CDR2 as YYDKDF (reference sequence). CDR3 length: 14 residues. CDR3 region: CATSRGGGRDTQYF. The CDR3 region has the DNA TGTGCCACCAGCAGGGGCGGGGGTAGGGATACGCAGTATTTT.

This clonotype was observed at least ten times. V usage is TRBV28 and J usage is TRBJ2-7; 7 bases are a match to TRBD2. Germline V gene sequence: CDR1 MDHEN, CDR2 SYDVKM. The ends lost 2 bases at V and 2 bases at J; junction bases unmatched: 3. The CDR3 is 14 residues long. For the CDR3, the DNA is TGTGCCAGCAGTTTAACCCGGGGGGCCTACGAGCAGTACGTC. Encoded protein: CASSLTRGAYEQYV.

Many counts were recorded for this clonotype. This chain links TRBV24-1 with TRBJ2-1; 7 bases match TRBD1. CDR1 is KGHDR and CDR2 is SFDVKD in the germline V gene. J lost 0 bases, V lost 2 bases, and 0 bases had no gene match. This CDR3 comprises 15 residues. CDR3 nucleotide sequence: TGTGCCACCAGTGATTACAGGGGCTCCTACAATGAGCAGTTCTTC. This codes for CATSDYRGSYNEQFF.

This clonotype was seen more than once but under ten times. This chain uses TRBV12-3 or TRBV12-4 with TRBJ2-2; D is possibly TRBD1 (6 bases). This CDR3 has 17 residues. Trimming shortened V by 5 bases and J by 0 bases, and 16 bases separated the two germline ends. The chain's CDR3 is CASSPRGQRPNTGELFF. In nucleotides, the CDR3 is TGTGCCAGCAGTCCTAGAGGACAGAGACCGAACACCGGGGAGCTGTTTTTT.

This clonotype was counted a few times. This chain connects TRBV20-1 to TRBJ1-2; perhaps TRBD1 as D (5 bases). The CDR3 spans 15 residues. V gave up 6 bases and J gave up 1 base, with 18 bases separating them. Germline V gene sequence: CDR1 DFQATT, CDR2 SNEGSKA (reference sequence). This CDR3 is CSAPRRQPSNYGYTF. In DNA, the CDR3 is TGCAGTGCACCTCGTAGACAGCCAAGTAACTATGGCTACACCTTC.

A remark on this clonotype: A read error may be the cause here, since a much bigger clone is one base away. The rearrangement links TRBV6-2 or TRBV6-3 to TRBJ2-5; D is possibly TRBD2 (6 bases). CDR3 size: 13 residues. The V gene's germline CDR1 is MNHEY and CDR2 SVGEGT. CDR3: CASELGGTETKYF. The CDR3 region has the DNA TGTGCCAGCGAGCTCGGGGGAACGGAGACCAAGTACTTC.

This clonotype was detected ten times or more. The genes are TRBV6-1 and TRBJ2-7; 14 bases fit TRBD2. The V segment lost 6 bases and the J segment 5 bases; nucleotides outside the gene matches: 3. The CDR3 is 14 residues long. Germline CDR1 reads MNHNS; CDR2 reads SASEGT. The CDR3 region is CASRQGLAGDEQYV. DNA for the CDR3: TGTGCCAGCAGACAGGGACTAGCGGGGGACGAGCAGTACGTC.

This clonotype has a count of ten or more. V usage is TRBV12-3 or TRBV12-4 and J usage is TRBJ1-1; D not resolved. The length of the CDR3 is 15 residues. V gave up 8 bases and J gave up 0 bases, with 16 bases separating them. CDR3 coding DNA: TGTGCCAGCTCCGCCGGGCGAACGATGAACACTGAAGCTTTCTTT. It translates to CASSAGRTMNTEAFF.

This clonotype was seen a handful of times. CDR3 in DNA: TGTGCCAGCTCACCACCGGGAGGGAGGTCCTACAATGAGCAGTTCTTC. It codes for CASSPPGGRSYNEQFF. This rearrangement joins TRBV18 to TRBJ2-1; 7 nucleotides align to TRBD2. Germline CDR1 reads KGHSH; CDR2 reads LQKENI. V was clipped by 0 bases and J by 1 base; unmatched bases: 3. CDR3 length: 16 amino acids.

The V gene is TRBV9, the J gene TRBJ1-1, with D perhaps matching TRBD1 (5 bases). Germline V gene sequence: CDR1 SGDLS, CDR2 YYNGEE. The germline V and J ends were trimmed by 3 bases and 1 base, with 10 bases remaining between them. The CDR3 covers 14 residues. Here the CDR3 reads CASSAGTSNTEAFF. The CDR3 nucleotides read TGTGCCAGCAGCGCCGGGACGTCGAACACTGAAGCTTTCTTT.

The chain carries TRBV7-9 and TRBJ1-4; TRBD1 matches at 7 bases. Germline CDR1 reads SEHNR; CDR2 reads FQNEAQ (reference sequence). The CDR3 consists of 14 residues. V gave up 5 bases and J gave up 8 bases; unmatched junction bases: 8. CDR3 bases: TGTGCCAGCAGCATTTCGACAGGGTTAGAAAAACTGTTTTTT. Translated, it gives CASSISTGLEKLFF.

The table lists this clonotype with many counts. CDR3 DNA: TGCGCCAGCAGCCAAGCTGAAGCGGCTCAAGAGACCCAGTACTTC. Amino acid sequence: CASSQAEAAQETQYF. This chain joins TRBV4-1 and TRBJ2-5; D might be TRBD2 (5 bases). CDR1 and CDR2 from the germline V gene are MGHRA and YSYEKL. The CDR3 has 15 amino acids. The V end lost 1 base, the J end lost 2 bases, and 11 bases lay between the germline ends.

This clonotype showed up just a few times. The chain combines TRBV28 with TRBJ2-4, with D maybe TRBD1 (7 bases). This CDR3 has 15 amino acids. Germline V gene lookup returns CDR1 MDHEN and CDR2 SYDVKM. Trimming removed 5 bases at V and 6 bases at J, with 17 bases between. Written as DNA, the CDR3 is TGTGCCAGCAGTCCCGGCGGGACAGCAAGAAACATTCAGTACTTC. Protein: CASSPGGTARNIQYF.

This clonotype was recorded at least ten times. The CDR3 protein is CASSDLRPVYQETQYF. In nucleotides, the CDR3 is TGTGCCAGCAGTGACCTCCGACCCGTGTACCAAGAGACCCAGTACTTC. This chain connects TRBV6-1 to TRBJ2-5; no firm D call. The length of the CDR3 is 16 residues. Trimming took 3 bases from V and 0 from J, leaving 14 bases between them. From germline, CDR1 is MNHNS and CDR2 SASEGT.

The chain uses TRBV7-2 and TRBJ2-1; either TRBD1 or TRBD2 may fit D (5 bases each). Trimming removed 7 bases at V and 6 bases at J, with 16 bases between. Germline CDR1 is SGHTA and CDR2 is FQGNSA. The CDR3 extends over 14 amino acids. In DNA form, the CDR3 reads TGTGCCAGCAATTTAGGGGCCAGCGGCAATGAGCAGTTCTTC. Translated: CASNLGASGNEQFF.

Only one count was recorded for this clonotype. This chain links TRBV19 with TRBJ2-1; D uncertain. Between the trimmed V and J ends, which lost 4 bases and 12 bases, there was a span of 10 bases. The length of the CDR3 is 11 residues. CDR1 LNHDA and CDR2 SQIVND come from the germline V gene (reference sequence). Here the CDR3 DNA reads TGTGCCAGTAGTAATATAGGGATGCAGTTCTTC. It is translated as CASSNIGMQFF.

This clonotype was seen many times. V and J are TRBV25-1 and TRBJ2-5, with a possible D match to TRBD1 (6 bases). Germline lookup yields CDR1 MGHDK and CDR2 SYGVNS. This CDR3 has 13 residues. Trimming took 3 bases from V and 2 from J, leaving 7 bases between them. This chain's CDR3 is CASSDGTQETQYF. CDR3 DNA sequence: TGTGCCAGCAGTGACGGGACACAAGAGACCCAGTACTTC.

This clonotype came up once. A read error may produce the germline difference seen at one junction end. The chain carries TRBV5-1 and TRBJ1-1; no clear D. Germline CDR1 reads SGHRS; CDR2 reads YFSETQ. This CDR3 has 14 amino acids. The CDR3 region is CAGSLTPRYTEAFF. In DNA, the CDR3 is TGCGCCGGCAGCTTGACTCCCCGGTACACTGAAGCTTTCTTT.